This TCR beta chain is from a study of regulatory T cells in long-lasting Graves disease. Germline loops: CDR1 MNHEY, CDR2 SMNVEV (reference sequence). Trimming took off 7 bases at V and 8 bases at J, with 20 bases between the two ends. The CDR3 spans 14 residues. This clonotype has a count of ten or more. The time point: persistent/refractory GD, antithyroid drugs over 5 years with positive TRAb. The TCR library was made from RNA that had been extracted from PBMCs in TRIzol. Building the TCR beta libraries relied on iRepertoire HTBI primers, and CDR3 regions underwent Arm-PCR. TCRdb itself ran the multiplex PCR reads through MiXCR, one entry per CDR3 protein. The data hold around 500,000 distinct CDR3 sequences, with around 20% observed a single time.

The V and J genes are TRBV27 and TRBJ1-1; D call uncertain. The clonotype was recovered from a female donor with Graves disease. Source: peripheral blood mononuclear cells (PBMCs), taken when the disease was refractory, from a patient treated with antithyroid drugs. The DNA of the CDR3 is TGTGCCAGCAAAATTGAGGTAGGCACAAACGAAGCTTTCTTT. It yields the protein CASKIEVGTNEAFF.